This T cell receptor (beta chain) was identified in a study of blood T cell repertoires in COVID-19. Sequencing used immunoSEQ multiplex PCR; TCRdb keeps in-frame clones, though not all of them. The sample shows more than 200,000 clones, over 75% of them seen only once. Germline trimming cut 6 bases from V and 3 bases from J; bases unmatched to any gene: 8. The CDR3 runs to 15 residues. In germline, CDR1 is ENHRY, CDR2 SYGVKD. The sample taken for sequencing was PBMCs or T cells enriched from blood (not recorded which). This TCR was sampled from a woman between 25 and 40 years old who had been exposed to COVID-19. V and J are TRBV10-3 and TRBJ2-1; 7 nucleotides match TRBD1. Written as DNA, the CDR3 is TGTGCCATCAGCTCCGACAGGGTGGGCTACAATGAGCAGTTCTTC. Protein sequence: CAISSDRVGYNEQFF.